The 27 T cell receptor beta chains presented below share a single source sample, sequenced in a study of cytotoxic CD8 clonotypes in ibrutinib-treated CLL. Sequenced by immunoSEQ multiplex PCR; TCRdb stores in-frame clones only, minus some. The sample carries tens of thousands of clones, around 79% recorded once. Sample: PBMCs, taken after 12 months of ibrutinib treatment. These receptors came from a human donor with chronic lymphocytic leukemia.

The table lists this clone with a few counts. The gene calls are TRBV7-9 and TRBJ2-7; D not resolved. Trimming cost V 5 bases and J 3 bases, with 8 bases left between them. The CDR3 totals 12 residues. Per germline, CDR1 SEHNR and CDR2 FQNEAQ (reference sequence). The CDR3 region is CASSRNHYEQYF. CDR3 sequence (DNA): TGTGCCAGCAGCCGAAACCACTACGAGCAGTACTTC.

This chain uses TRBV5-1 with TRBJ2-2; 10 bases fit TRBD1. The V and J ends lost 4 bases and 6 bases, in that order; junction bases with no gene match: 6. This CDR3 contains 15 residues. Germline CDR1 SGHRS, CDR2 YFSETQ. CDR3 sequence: CASSPRQGAAGELFF. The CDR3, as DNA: TGCGCCAGCAGCCCGCGACAGGGGGCGGCCGGGGAGCTGTTTTTT. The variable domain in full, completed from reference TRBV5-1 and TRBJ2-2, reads KAGVTQTPRYLIKTRGQQVTLSCSPISGHRSVSWYQQTPGQGLQFLFEYFSETQRNKGNFPGRFSGRQFSNSRSEMNVSTLELGDSALYLCASSPRQGAAGELFFGEGSRLTVL.

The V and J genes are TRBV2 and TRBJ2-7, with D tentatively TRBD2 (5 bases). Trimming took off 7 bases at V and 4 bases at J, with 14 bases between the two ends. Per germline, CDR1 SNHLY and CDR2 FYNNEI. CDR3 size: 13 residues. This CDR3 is CASNGRAVYEQYF. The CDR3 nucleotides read TGTGCCAGCAACGGGCGGGCAGTATACGAGCAGTACTTC.

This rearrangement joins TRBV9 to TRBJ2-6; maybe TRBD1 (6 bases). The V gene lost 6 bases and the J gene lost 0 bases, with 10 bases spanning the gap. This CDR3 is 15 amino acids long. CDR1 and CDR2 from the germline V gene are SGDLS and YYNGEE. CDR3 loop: CASTPGDSGANVLTF. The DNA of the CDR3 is TGTGCCAGCACGCCAGGGGACTCTGGGGCCAACGTCCTGACTTTC.

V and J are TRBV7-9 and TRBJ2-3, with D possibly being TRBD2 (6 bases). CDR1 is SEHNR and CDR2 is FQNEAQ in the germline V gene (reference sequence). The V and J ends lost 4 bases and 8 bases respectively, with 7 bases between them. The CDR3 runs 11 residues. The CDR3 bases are TGTGCCAGCAGCTCGCGGGGTACGCAGTATTTT. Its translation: CASSSRGTQYF.

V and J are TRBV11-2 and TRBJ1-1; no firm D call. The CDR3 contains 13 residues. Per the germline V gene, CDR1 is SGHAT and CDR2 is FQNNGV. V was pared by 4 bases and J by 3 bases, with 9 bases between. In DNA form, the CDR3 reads TGTGCCAGCAGCTCCCTTAGGGACACTGAAGCTTTCTTT. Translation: CASSSLRDTEAFF.

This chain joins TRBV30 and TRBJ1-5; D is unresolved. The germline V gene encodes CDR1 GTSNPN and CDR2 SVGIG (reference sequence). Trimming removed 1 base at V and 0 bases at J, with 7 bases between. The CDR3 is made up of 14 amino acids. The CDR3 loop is CAWSGSVSNQPQHF. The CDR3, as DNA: TGTGCCTGGAGTGGGTCGGTTAGCAATCAGCCCCAGCATTTT.

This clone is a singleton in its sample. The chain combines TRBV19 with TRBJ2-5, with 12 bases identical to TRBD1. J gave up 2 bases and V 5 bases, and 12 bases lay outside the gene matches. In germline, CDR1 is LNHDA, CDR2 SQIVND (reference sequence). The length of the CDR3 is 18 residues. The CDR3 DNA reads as TGTGCCAGTAGTTATTCGGGACAGGGGGCTATTGGGCAAGAGACCCAGTACTTC. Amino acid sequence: CASSYSGQGAIGQETQYF.

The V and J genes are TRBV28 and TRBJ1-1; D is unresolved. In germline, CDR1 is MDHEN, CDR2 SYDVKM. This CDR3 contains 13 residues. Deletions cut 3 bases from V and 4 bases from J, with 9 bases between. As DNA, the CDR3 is TGTGCCAGCAGTTTTGCGGCAGCCACTGAAGCTTTCTTT. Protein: CASSFAAATEAFF.

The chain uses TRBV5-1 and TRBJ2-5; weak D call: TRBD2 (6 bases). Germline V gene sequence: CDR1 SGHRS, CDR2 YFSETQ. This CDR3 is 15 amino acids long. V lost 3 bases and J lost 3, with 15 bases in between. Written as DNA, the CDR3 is TGCGCCAGCAGCTGGGGGACTCACCTAAAAGAGACCCAGTACTTC. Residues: CASSWGTHLKETQYF. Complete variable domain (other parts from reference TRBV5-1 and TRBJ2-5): KAGVTQTPRYLIKTRGQQVTLSCSPISGHRSVSWYQQTPGQGLQFLFEYFSETQRNKGNFPGRFSGRQFSNSRSEMNVSTLELGDSALYLCASSWGTHLKETQYFGPGTRLLVL.

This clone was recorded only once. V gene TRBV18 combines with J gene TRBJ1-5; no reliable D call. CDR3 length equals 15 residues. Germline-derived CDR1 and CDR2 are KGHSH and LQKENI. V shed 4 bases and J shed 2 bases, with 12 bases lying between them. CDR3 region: CASSRATSGNQPQHF. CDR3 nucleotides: TGTGCCAGCTCACGGGCTACTTCCGGCAATCAGCCCCAGCATTTT. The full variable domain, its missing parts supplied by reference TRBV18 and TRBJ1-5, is NAGVMQNPRHLVRRRGQEARLRCSPMKGHSHVYWYRQLPEEGLKFMVYLQKENIIDESGMPKERFSAEFPKEGPSILRIQQVVRGDSAAYFCASSRATSGNQPQHFGDGTRLSIL.

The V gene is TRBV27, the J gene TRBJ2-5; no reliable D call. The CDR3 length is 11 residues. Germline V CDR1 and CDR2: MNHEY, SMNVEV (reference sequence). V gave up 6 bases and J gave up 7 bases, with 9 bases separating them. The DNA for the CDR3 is TGTGCCAGCAGCACCGCCGGGACCCAGTACTTC. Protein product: CASSTAGTQYF.

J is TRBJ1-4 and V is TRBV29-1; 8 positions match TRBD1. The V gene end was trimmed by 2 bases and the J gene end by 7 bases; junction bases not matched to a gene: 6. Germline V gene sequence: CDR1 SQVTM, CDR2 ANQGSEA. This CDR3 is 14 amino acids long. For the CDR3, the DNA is TGCAGCGTTGAACTATCAGGGGGCATTGAAAAACTGTTTTTT. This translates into CSVELSGGIEKLFF. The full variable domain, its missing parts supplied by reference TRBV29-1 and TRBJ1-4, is SAVISQKPSRDICQRGTSLTIQCQVDSQVTMMFWYRQQPGQSLTLIATANQGSEATYESGFVIDKFPISRPNLTFSTLTVSNMSPEDSSIYLCSVELSGGIEKLFFGSGTQLSVL.

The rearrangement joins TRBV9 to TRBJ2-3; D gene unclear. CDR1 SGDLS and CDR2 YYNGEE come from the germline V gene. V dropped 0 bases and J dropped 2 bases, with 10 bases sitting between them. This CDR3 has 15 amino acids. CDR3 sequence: CASSVGGVNTDTQYF. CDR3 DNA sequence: TGTGCCAGCAGCGTAGGTGGGGTCAACACAGATACGCAGTATTTT.

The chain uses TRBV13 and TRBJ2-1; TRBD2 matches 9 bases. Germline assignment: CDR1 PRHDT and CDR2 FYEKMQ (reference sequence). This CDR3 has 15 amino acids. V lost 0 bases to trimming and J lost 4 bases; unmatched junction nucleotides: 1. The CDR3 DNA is TGTGCCAGCAGCTTAGGGGCGGGAGGGTACAATGAGCAGTTCTTC. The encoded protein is CASSLGAGGYNEQFF.

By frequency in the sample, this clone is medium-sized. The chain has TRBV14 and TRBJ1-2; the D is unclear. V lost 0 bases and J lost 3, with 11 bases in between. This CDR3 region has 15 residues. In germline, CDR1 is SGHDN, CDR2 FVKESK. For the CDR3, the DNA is TGTGCCAGCAGCCAAGATGTCGGCCGGCACTATGGCTACACCTTC. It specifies CASSQDVGRHYGYTF.

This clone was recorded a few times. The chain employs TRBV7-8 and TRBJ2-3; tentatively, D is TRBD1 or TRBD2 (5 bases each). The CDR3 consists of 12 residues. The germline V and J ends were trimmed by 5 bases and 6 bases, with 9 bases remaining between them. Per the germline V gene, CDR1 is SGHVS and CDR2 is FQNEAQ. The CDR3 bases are TGTGCCAGCAGCCCCGGGGCGGATACGCAGTATTTT. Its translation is CASSPGADTQYF. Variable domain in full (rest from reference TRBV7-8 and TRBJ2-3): GAGVSQSPRYKVAKRGQDVALRCDPISGHVSLFWYQQALGQGPEFLTYFQNEAQLDKSGLPSDRFFAERPEGSVSTLKIQRTQQEDSAVYLCASSPGADTQYFGPGTRLTVL.

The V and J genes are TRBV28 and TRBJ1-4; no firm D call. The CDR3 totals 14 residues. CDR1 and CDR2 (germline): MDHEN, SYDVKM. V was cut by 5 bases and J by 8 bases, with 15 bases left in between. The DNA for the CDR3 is TGTGCCAGCAGTACCCCCCGGCCTTGGGAAAAACTGTTTTTT. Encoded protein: CASSTPRPWEKLFF.

The CDR3, as DNA: TGTGCCAGCACCTTAGAGACAGGGAACACTGAAGCTTTCTTT. Protein: CASTLETGNTEAFF. The chain combines TRBV2 with TRBJ1-1, with TRBD1 as a possible D gene (6 bases). The CDR3 consists of 14 residues. V was shortened by 7 bases and J by 1 base, with 13 bases between the two germline ends. The V gene's germline CDR1 is SNHLY and CDR2 FYNNEI.

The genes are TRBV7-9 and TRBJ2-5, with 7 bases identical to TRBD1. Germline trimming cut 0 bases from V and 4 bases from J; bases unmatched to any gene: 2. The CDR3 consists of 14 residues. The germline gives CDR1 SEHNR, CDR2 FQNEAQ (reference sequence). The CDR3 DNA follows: TGTGCCAGCAGCTTAGCAGGGGGCGCAGAGACCCAGTACTTC. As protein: CASSLAGGAETQYF.

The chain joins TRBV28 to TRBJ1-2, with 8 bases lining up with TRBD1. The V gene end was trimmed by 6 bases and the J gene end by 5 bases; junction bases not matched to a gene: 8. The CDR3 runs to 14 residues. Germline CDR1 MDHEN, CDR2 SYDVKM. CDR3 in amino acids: CASSSGGAGYGYTF. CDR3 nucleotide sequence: TGTGCCAGCAGCTCAGGGGGCGCGGGGTATGGCTACACCTTC.

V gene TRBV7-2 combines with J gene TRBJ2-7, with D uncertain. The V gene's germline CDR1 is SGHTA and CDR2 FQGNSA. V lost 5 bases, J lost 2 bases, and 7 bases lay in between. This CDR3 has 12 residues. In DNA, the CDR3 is TGTGCCAGCAGCCCCCCCGCCTACGAGCAGTACTTC. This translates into CASSPPAYEQYF.

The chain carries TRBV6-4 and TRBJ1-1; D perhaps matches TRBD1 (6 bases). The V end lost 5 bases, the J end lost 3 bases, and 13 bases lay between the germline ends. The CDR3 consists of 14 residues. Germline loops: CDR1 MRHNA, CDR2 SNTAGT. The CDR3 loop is CASSPEGGDTEAFF. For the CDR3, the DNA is TGTGCCAGCAGTCCGGAGGGGGGGGACACTGAAGCTTTCTTT.

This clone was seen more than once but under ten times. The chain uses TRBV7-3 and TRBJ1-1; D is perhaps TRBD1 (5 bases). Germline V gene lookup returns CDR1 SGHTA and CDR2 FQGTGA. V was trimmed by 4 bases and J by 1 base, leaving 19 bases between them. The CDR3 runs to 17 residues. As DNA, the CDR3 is TGTGCCAGCAGCTCGACCCCGGGACGCCTGCGGAACACTGAAGCTTTCTTT. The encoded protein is CASSSTPGRLRNTEAFF.

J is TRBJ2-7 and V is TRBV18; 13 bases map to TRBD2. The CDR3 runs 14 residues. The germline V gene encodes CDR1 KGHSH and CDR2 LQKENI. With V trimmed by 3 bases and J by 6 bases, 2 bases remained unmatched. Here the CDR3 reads CASSPRTSGSEQYF. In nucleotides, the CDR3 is TGTGCCAGCTCACCCCGGACTAGCGGGAGCGAGCAGTACTTC.

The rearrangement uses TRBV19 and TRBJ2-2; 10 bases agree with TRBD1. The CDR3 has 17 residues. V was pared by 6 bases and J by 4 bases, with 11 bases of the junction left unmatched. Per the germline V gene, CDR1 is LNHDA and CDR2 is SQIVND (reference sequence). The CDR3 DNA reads TGTGCCAGTAGACCCCTACCGGGACAGGGGTTCACCGGGGAGCTGTTTTTT. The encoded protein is CASRPLPGQGFTGELFF.

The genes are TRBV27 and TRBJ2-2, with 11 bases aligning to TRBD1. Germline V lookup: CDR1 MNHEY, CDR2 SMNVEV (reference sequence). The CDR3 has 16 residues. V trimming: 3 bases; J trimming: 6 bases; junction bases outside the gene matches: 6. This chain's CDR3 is CASSFHPGQGAGELFF. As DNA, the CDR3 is TGTGCCAGCAGTTTCCACCCGGGACAGGGGGCCGGGGAGCTGTTTTTT.